One TCR beta chain is described in this entry. The antigen remains unidentified. Both 60 Vbeta primers and 13 Jbeta primers went into the PCR. Produced via immunoSEQ multiplex PCR; TCRdb's table is partial and in-frame only. The table lists 150,000 to 200,000 clones, around four fifths of them singletons. This record comes from a study of cytomegalovirus exposure and HLA in healthy donors. Regarding the study as a whole: It emerged from a later analysis that several of the most significant clusters appeared to be linked to common viral pathogens. Per a prior analysis, the majority of TCR beta V segments were productive roughly 87% or roughly 30% of the time. Most TCR sequences were seen very rarely across donors, but some public TCRs occurred in many.

The receptor's source is a woman aged 45-65 years in good health and CMV-seropositive. The sequenced sample consisted of PBMCs.

CDR3 nucleotides: TGTGCCAGCTCACCAGAGCAGGGGAGAGGCTACACCTTC. As protein: CASSPEQGRGYTF. The chain links TRBV18 to TRBJ1-2, with a tentative D call TRBD1 (6 bases). V was cut by 2 bases and J by 8 bases, with 12 bases left in between. Germline V gene data show CDR1 as KGHSH and CDR2 as LQKENI. CDR3 size: 13 residues. The full variable domain, its missing parts supplied by reference TRBV18 and TRBJ1-2, is NAGVMQNPRHLVRRRGQEARLRCSPMKGHSHVYWYRQLPEEGLKFMVYLQKENIIDESGMPKERFSAEFPKEGPSILRIQQVVRGDSAAYFCASSPEQGRGYTFGSGTRLTVV.